This entry concerns a single TCR beta chain. The sample is drawn from a study of blood T cell repertoires in COVID-19. Study at large: Collection of acute and convalescent COVID-19 samples took place in the United States, Italy and Spain.

Profiled with immunoSEQ multiplex PCR; TCRdb holds only in-frame clones, not every one. The sample contains 120,000 or so clones, about 83% of which appear only once. The clonotype was recovered from a man older than 75 with active or convalescent COVID-19. Sequences were obtained from peripheral blood.

CDR3 sequence (DNA): TGTGCCAGCAGCTTAGACAGGAACGGCTACACCTTC. It is translated as CASSLDRNGYTF. The rearrangement joins TRBV7-8 to TRBJ1-2; D may be TRBD1 (5 bases). Germline V lookup: CDR1 SGHVS, CDR2 FQNEAQ. V lost 1 base to trimming and J lost 8 bases, with 8 bases between them. The CDR3 has 12 amino acids.